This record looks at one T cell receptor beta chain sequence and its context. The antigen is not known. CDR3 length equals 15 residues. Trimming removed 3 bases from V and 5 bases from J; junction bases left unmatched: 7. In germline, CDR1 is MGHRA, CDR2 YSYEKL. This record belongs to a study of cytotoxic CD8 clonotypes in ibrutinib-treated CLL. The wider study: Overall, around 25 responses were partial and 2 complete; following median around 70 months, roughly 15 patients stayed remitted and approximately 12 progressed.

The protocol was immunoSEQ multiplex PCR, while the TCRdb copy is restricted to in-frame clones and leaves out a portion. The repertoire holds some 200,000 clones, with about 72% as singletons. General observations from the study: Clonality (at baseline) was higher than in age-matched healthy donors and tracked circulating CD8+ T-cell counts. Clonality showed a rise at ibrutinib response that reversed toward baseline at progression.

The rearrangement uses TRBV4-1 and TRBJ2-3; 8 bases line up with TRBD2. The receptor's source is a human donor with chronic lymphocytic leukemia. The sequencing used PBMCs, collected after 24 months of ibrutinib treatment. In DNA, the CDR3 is TGCGCCAGCAGCCAGCTGGGGCTAGCGGGAGATACGCAGTATTTT. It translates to CASSQLGLAGDTQYF.